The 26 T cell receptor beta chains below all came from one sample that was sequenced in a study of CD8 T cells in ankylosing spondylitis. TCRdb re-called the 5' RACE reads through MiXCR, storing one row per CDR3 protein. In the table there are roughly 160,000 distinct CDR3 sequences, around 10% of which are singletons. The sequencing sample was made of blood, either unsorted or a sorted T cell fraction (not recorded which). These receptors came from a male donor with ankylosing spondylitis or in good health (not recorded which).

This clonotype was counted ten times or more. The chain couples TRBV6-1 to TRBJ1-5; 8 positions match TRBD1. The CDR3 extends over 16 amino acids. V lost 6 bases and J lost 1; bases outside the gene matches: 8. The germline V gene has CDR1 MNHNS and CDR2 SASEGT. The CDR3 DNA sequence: TGTGCCAGCAGCGATCAAGGGACAGGAAGCAATCAGCCCCAGCATTTT. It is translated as CASSDQGTGSNQPQHF.

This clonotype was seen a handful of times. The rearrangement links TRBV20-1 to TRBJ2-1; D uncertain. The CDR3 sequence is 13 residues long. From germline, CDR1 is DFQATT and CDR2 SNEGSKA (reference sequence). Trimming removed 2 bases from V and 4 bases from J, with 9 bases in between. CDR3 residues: CSARKEPYNEQFF. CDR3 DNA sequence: TGCAGTGCTAGAAAGGAGCCGTACAATGAGCAGTTCTTC.

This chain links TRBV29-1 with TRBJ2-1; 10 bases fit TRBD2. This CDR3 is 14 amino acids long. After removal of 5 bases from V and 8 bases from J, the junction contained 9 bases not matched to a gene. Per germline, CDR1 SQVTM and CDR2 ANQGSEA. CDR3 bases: TGCAGCGTTAGGTCTAGCGGGAGTTTCGATGAGCAGTTCTTC. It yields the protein CSVRSSGSFDEQFF.

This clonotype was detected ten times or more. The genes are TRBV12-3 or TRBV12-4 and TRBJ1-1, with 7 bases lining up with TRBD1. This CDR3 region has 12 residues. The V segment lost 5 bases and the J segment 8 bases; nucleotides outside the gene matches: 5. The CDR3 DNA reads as TGTGCCAGCAGTCGGGACAGCACCGAAGCTTTCTTT. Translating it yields CASSRDSTEAFF.

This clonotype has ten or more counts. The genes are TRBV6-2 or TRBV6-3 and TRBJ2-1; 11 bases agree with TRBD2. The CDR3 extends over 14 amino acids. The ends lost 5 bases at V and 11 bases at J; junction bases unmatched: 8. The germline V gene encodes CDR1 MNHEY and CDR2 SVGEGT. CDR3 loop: CASSPTSGASKQFF. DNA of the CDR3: TGTGCCAGCAGTCCGACTAGCGGGGCCTCGAAGCAGTTCTTC.

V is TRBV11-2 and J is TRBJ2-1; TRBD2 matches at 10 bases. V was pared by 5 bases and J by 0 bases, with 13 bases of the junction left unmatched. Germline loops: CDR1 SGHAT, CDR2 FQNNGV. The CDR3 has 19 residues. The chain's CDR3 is CASSRSGRASSPSYNEQFF. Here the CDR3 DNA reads TGTGCCAGCAGCCGAAGCGGGAGGGCCAGTTCCCCCTCCTACAATGAGCAGTTCTTC.

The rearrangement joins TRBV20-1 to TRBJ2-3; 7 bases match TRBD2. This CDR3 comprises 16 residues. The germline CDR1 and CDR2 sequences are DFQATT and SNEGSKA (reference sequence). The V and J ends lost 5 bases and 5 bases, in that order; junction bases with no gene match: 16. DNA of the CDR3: TGCAGTGCTCAAACTTGGGGGGGAGTGGGGGTAGATACGCAGTATTTT. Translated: CSAQTWGGVGVDTQYF.

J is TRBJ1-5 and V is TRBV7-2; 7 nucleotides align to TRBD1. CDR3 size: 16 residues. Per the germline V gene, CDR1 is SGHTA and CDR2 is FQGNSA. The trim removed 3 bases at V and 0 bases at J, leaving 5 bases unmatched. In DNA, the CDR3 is TGTGCCAGCAGCTTTTTGGGACAGTATAGCAATCAGCCCCAGCATTTT. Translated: CASSFLGQYSNQPQHF.

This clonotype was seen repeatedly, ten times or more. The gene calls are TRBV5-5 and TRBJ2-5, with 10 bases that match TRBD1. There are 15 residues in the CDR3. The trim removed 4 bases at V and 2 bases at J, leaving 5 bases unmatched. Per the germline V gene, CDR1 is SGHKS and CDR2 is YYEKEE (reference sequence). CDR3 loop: CASSIADRGQETQYF. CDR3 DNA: TGTGCCAGCAGCATCGCGGACAGGGGGCAAGAGACCCAGTACTTC. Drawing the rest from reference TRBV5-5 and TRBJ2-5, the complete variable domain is DAGVTQSPTHLIKTRGQQVTLRCSPISGHKSVSWYQQVLGQGPQFIFQYYEKEERGRGNFPDRFSARQFPNYSSELNVNALLLGDSALYLCASSIADRGQETQYFGPGTRLLVL.

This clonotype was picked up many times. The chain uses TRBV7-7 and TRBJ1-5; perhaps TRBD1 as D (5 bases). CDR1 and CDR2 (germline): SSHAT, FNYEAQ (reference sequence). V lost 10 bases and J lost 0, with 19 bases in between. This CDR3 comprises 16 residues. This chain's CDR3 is CAISGPDSYSNQPQHF. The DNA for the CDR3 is TGTGCCATCAGTGGCCCCGACAGTTATAGCAATCAGCCCCAGCATTTT.

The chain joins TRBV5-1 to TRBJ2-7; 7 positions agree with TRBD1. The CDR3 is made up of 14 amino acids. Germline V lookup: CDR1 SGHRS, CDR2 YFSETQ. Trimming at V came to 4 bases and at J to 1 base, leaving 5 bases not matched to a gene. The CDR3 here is CASSAGDSSYEQYF. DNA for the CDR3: TGCGCCAGCAGCGCAGGGGACAGTTCCTACGAGCAGTACTTC.

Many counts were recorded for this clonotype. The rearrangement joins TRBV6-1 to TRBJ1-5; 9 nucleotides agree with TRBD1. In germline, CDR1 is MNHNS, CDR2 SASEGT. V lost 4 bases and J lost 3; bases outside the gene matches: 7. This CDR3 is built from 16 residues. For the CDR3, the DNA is TGTGCCAGCAGTGCGGGACAGGGACCCTACAATCAGCCCCAGCATTTT. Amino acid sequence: CASSAGQGPYNQPQHF.

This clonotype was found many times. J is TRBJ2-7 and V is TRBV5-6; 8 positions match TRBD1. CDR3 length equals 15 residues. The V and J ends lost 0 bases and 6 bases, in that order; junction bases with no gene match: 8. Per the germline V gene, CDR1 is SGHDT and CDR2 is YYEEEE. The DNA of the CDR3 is TGTGCCAGCAGCTTGGATATCGGGACAGGTTTCGAGCAGTACTTC. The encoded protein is CASSLDIGTGFEQYF.

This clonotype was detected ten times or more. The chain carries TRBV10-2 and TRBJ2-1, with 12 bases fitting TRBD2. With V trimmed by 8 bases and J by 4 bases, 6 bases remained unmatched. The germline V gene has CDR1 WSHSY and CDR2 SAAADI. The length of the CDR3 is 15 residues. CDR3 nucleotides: TGCGCCAGCGTTCCCGGACTAGCGGGGTACAATGAGCAGTTCTTC. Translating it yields CASVPGLAGYNEQFF.

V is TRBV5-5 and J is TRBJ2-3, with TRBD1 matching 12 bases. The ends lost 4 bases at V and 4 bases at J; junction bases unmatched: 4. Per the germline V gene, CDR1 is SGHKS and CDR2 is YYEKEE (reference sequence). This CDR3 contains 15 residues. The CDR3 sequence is CASSTGQGAADTQYF. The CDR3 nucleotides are TGTGCCAGCAGCACGGGACAGGGGGCGGCAGATACGCAGTATTTT.

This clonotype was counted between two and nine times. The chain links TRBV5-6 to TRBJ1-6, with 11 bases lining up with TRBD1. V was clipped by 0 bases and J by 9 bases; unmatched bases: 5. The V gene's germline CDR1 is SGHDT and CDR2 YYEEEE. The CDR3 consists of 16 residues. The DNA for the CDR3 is TGTGCCAGCAGCTTGGCGATAGGACAGGGGGCTTCACCCCTCCACTTT. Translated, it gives CASSLAIGQGASPLHF.

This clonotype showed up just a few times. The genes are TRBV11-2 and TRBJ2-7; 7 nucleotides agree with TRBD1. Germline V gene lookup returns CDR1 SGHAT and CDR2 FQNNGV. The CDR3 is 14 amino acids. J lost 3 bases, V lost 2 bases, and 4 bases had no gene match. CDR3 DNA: TGTGCCAGCAGCTTAAGAGCAGGGGGCTACGAGCAGTACTTC. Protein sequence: CASSLRAGGYEQYF.

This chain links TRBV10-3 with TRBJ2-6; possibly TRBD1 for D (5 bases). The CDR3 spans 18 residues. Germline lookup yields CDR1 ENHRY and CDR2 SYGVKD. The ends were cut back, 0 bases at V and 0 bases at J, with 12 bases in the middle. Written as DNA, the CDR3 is TGTGCCATCAGTGAGTCTAGGGGCAGAACCTCTGGGGCCAACGTCCTGACTTTC. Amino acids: CAISESRGRTSGANVLTF.

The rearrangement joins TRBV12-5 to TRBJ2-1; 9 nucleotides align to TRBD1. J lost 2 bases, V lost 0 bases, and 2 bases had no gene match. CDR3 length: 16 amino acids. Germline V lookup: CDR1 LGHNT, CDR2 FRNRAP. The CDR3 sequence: CASGLVGQGTYNEQFF. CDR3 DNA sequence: TGTGCTAGTGGTTTGGTGGGACAGGGTACCTACAATGAGCAGTTCTTC.

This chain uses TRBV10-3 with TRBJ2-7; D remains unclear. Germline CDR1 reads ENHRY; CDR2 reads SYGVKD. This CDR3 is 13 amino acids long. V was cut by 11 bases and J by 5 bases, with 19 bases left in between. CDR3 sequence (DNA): TGTGCCGGCGCCCGGAACCAAGTGGACGAGCAGTACTTC. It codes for CAGARNQVDEQYF.

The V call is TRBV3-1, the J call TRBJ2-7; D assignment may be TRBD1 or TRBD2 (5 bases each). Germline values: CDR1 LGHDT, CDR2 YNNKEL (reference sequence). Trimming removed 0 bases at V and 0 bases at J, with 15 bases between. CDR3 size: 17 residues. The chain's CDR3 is CASSQDFSGPLSYEQYF. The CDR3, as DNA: TGTGCCAGCAGCCAAGATTTCTCGGGACCCCTCTCCTACGAGCAGTACTTC.

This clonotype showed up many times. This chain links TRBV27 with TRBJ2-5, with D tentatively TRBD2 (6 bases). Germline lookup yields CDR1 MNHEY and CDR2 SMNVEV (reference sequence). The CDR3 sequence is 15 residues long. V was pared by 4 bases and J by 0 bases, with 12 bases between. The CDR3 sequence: CASSYMGLYQETQYF. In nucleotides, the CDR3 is TGTGCCAGCAGTTACATGGGACTCTACCAAGAGACCCAGTACTTC.

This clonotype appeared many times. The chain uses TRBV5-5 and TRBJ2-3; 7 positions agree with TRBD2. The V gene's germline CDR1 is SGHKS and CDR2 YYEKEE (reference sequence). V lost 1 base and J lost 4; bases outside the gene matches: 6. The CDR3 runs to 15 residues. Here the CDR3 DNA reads TGTGCCAGCAGCTTGACGGGGGGACCCCCAGATACGCAGTATTTT. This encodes CASSLTGGPPDTQYF. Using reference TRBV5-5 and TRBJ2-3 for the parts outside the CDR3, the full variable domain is DAGVTQSPTHLIKTRGQQVTLRCSPISGHKSVSWYQQVLGQGPQFIFQYYEKEERGRGNFPDRFSARQFPNYSSELNVNALLLGDSALYLCASSLTGGPPDTQYFGPGTRLTVL.

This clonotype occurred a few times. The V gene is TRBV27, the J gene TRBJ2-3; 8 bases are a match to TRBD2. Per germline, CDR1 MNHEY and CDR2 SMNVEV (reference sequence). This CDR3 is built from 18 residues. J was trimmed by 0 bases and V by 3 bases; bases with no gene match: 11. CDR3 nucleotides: TGTGCCAGCAGTTTCTCCACCCTCGGGGGGGGCAGCACAGATACGCAGTATTTT. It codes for CASSFSTLGGGSTDTQYF.

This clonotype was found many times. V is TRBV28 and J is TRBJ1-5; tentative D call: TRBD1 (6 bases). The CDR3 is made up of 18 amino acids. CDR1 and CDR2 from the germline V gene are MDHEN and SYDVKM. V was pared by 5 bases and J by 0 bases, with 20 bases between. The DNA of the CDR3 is TGTGCCAGCAGTCTACCCCGCGGGGGCGCTCATAGCAATCAGCCCCAGCATTTT. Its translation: CASSLPRGGAHSNQPQHF.

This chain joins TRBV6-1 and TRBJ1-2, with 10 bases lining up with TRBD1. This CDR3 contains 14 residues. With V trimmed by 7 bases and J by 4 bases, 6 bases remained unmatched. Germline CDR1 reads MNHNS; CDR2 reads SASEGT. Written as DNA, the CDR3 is TGTGCCAGCACAAGACAGGGGGCGGGCTATGGCTACACCTTC. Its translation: CASTRQGAGYGYTF.